Below, one T cell receptor (beta chain) is given with its context. The data are from a study of blood T cell repertoires in COVID-19. Looking at the study overall: The samples span acute and convalescent COVID-19 from the United States, Italy and Spain. T cells, B-cell-depleted T cells, or PBMCs supplied cDNA or gDNA.

The authors' processing: Amplification of reference gene primers was used by the study to estimate nucleated cell counts. The assay was immunoSEQ multiplex PCR, and TCRdb's table has in-frame clones only and misses some. V and J calls and clone size come straight from that table; D and trimming were deduced from the DNA. The table includes about 100,000 clones, 80% to 95% detected once. There are 13 residues in the CDR3. V was pared by 4 bases and J by 5 bases, with 14 bases between. Looked up from germline, CDR1 is SQVTM and CDR2 is ANQGSEA. Sequenced material: peripheral blood. The chain couples TRBV29-1 to TRBJ1-2; D gene ambiguous. The sequence was collected from a man in his 70s with acute or convalescent COVID-19. This CDR3 reads CSVAEEWWYGYTF. Written as DNA, the CDR3 is TGCAGCGTTGCGGAGGAGTGGTGGTATGGCTACACCTTC.